Listed below are T cell receptor beta chains from one sample, sequenced in a study of OX40 agonist ivuxolimab in advanced cancers. Using immunoSEQ multiplex PCR, the repertoire was profiled, and TCRdb retains in-frame clones only, with some absent. This sample has about 72,000 clones, with 81% found just once. The sequenced sample was CD4+ or CD8+ T cells sorted from blood, obtained in a trial of the OX40 agonist ivuxolimab. Receptors originate from an adult with an advanced solid tumor such as melanoma, head and neck, liver or kidney cancer. Each CDR3 is given with its conserved first and last residue. The D gene is left open where the match is weak. Expanded clones get a size class; other rows say once, few or many, or leave the size out.

>TRBJ1-5|13|NA|TRBD1|TRBV7-2
CASSPDREQPQHF
TGTGCCAGCAGCCCTGACAGGGAGCAGCCCCAGCATTTT
>TRBJ2-6|19|NA|TRBD1|TRBV4-1
CASSQDGDRDSSGANVLTF
TGCGCCAGCAGCCAAGATGGGGACAGGGACTCCTCTGGGGCCAACGTCCTGACTTTC
>TRBJ2-6|16|once|TRBD1|TRBV6-4
CASSPGQSSGANVLTF
TGTGCCAGCAGTCCGGGACAGAGTTCTGGGGCCAACGTCCTGACTTTC
>TRBJ2-7|16|once|TRBD2|TRBV5-6
CASTRGGYHSPYEQYF
TGTGCCAGCACACGCGGGGGGTACCACAGTCCCTACGAGCAGTACTTC
>TRBJ1-1|16|NA|NA|TRBV7-8
CASTITPTGSDTEAFF
TGTGCCAGCACCATTACGCCAACAGGGAGTGACACTGAAGCTTTCTTT
>TRBJ1-6|15|NA|NA|TRBV2
CASSPTGTDPSPLHF
TGTGCCAGCAGTCCGACCGGGACTGATCCTTCACCCCTCCACTTT
>TRBJ1-2|14|NA|TRBD1|TRBV25-1
CASSATGVGYGYTF
TGTGCCAGCAGTGCAACAGGGGTGGGCTATGGCTACACCTTC
>TRBJ2-1|12|NA|NA|TRBV6-4
CASRSSYNEQFF
TGTGCCAGCAGATCAAGCTACAATGAGCAGTTCTTC
>TRBJ2-2|14|NA|NA|TRBV2
CASTPGSGSGELFF
TGTGCCAGCACTCCAGGGAGTGGATCCGGGGAGCTGTTTTTT
>TRBJ2-1|14|NA|TRBD1|TRBV5-1
CASSQRGQGGEQFF
TGCGCCAGCAGCCAGAGAGGACAGGGGGGTGAGCAGTTCTTC
>TRBJ2-4|18|NA|NA|TRBV7-9
CASSLARVEDQKWDIQYF
TGTGCCAGCAGCTTAGCCCGGGTGGAGGACCAAAAATGGGACATTCAGTACTTC
>TRBJ2-1|11|NA|NA|TRBV19
CASSIWNEQFF
TGTGCCAGTAGTATCTGGAATGAGCAGTTCTTC
>TRBJ2-2|21|NA|TRBD1|TRBV14
CASSQPQKWIRGQGNTGELFF
TGTGCCAGCAGCCAACCACAAAAATGGATCAGGGGACAGGGGAACACCGGGGAGCTGTTTTTT
>TRBJ1-4|18|NA|NA|TRBV18
CASSPTDAGFSTNEKLFF
TGTGCCAGCTCACCAACTGACGCCGGGTTTTCAACTAATGAAAAACTGTTTTTT
>TRBJ2-7|16|NA|TRBD2|TRBV9
CASSVGASGSSYEQYF
TGTGCCAGCAGCGTAGGGGCTAGCGGGAGCTCCTACGAGCAGTACTTC
>TRBJ1-1|16|NA|NA|TRBV19
CASSMERARSNTEAFF
TGTGCCAGTAGTATGGAGCGGGCAAGATCGAACACTGAAGCTTTCTTT
>TRBJ2-7|13|NA|NA|TRBV10-1
CASQRDGAYEQYF
TGCGCCAGCCAAAGGGACGGTGCCTACGAGCAGTACTTC
>TRBJ2-3|16|NA|TRBD2|TRBV5-1
CASSLDPAGSTDTQYF
TGCGCCAGCAGCTTGGACCCAGCGGGGTCCACAGATACGCAGTATTTT
>TRBJ1-1|14|NA|NA|TRBV5-1
CASSLGVRDTEAFF
TGCGCCAGCAGCTTGGGGGTCCGGGACACTGAAGCTTTCTTT
>TRBJ1-5|19|NA|TRBD1|TRBV19
CASSIRRVFGQGPGQPQHF
TGTGCCAGTAGTATAAGGAGAGTATTCGGACAGGGACCAGGGCAGCCCCAGCATTTT
>TRBJ1-2|14|NA|NA|TRBV14
CASSQGQQNYGYTF
TGTGCCAGCAGCCAAGGGCAACAGAACTATGGCTACACCTTC
>TRBJ2-1|15|NA|TRBD1|TRBV5-6
CASSLAGTAYNEQFF
TGTGCCAGCAGCTTGGCCGGGACAGCCTACAATGAGCAGTTCTTC
>TRBJ2-7|17|NA|NA|TRBV10-1
CASSESKDSPNPYEQYF
TGCGCCAGCAGTGAGTCAAAGGACAGTCCAAACCCCTACGAGCAGTACTTC
>TRBJ2-3|14|NA|NA|TRBV7-6
CASSSAVKLGTQYF
TGTGCCAGCAGCTCTGCCGTAAAGCTAGGAACGCAGTATTTT
>TRBJ1-2|15|once|NA|TRBV18
CASSPPSSRDYGYTF
TGTGCCAGCTCACCACCGTCTAGCAGGGACTATGGCTACACCTTC
>TRBJ1-4|16|NA|NA|TRBV10-3
CAISALRGELVEKLFF
TGTGCCATCAGTGCGCTCCGGGGCGAACTGGTCGAAAAACTGTTTTTT
>TRBJ2-3|15|NA|TRBD2|TRBV7-2
CASSLFGGAGDTQYF
TGTGCCAGCAGCTTATTCGGGGGGGCCGGGGATACGCAGTATTTT
>TRBJ1-2|14|NA|TRBD1|TRBV6-5
CASRPSGQASGYTF
TGTGCCAGCAGGCCGTCCGGACAGGCTTCTGGCTACACCTTC
>TRBJ1-4|13|NA|NA|TRBV5-1
CASSTGVNEKLFF
TGCGCCAGCAGCACAGGTGTTAATGAAAAACTGTTTTTT
>TRBJ1-2|11|NA|NA|TRBV28
CASSPGYGYTF
TGTGCCAGCAGCCCCGGGTATGGCTACACCTTC
>TRBJ1-4|14|NA|TRBD1|TRBV28
CASSPPGTGSKLFF
TGTGCCAGCAGTCCTCCCGGGACAGGGTCAAAACTGTTTTTT
>TRBJ2-7|16|NA|NA|TRBV19
CASSPTPGHRTYEQYF
TGTGCCAGTAGTCCAACCCCCGGGCACCGGACCTACGAGCAGTACTTC
>TRBJ1-2|15|many|NA|TRBV2
CASSEAQGGFYGYTF
TGTGCCAGCAGTGAAGCGCAAGGGGGGTTCTATGGCTACACCTTC
>TRBJ2-2|15|NA|TRBD2|TRBV7-3
CASSPASGRARELFF
TGTGCCAGCAGCCCGGCTAGCGGGAGGGCCCGGGAGCTGTTTTTT
>TRBJ1-5|17|NA|TRBD1|TRBV19
CASSNSPGQGARQPQHF
TGTGCCAGTAGTAACTCACCGGGACAGGGGGCGAGGCAGCCCCAGCATTTT
>TRBJ2-7|12|NA|NA|TRBV5-1
CASSSGGWEQYF
TGCGCCAGCAGCTCCGGGGGTTGGGAGCAGTACTTC
>TRBJ2-1|15|NA|TRBD2|TRBV10-2
CASSDGLAGNNEQFF
TGCGCCAGCAGTGACGGACTAGCGGGGAACAATGAGCAGTTCTTC
>TRBJ1-1|14|NA|TRBD1|TRBV30
CAWSLTGGRTEAFF
TGTGCCTGGAGTTTGACAGGGGGCCGGACTGAAGCTTTCTTT
>TRBJ1-1|14|NA|TRBD1|TRBV29-1
CSVEIWDRDTEAFF
TGCAGCGTTGAAATATGGGACAGGGACACTGAAGCTTTCTTT
>TRBJ2-1|15|NA|TRBD1|TRBV5-4
CASSPTGDPRSEQFF
TGTGCCAGCAGCCCTACAGGGGACCCCAGGAGTGAGCAGTTCTTC
>TRBJ2-3|14|NA|NA|TRBV4-2
CASSRGDPPNTQYF
TGTGCCAGCAGCCGCGGGGACCCCCCGAATACGCAGTATTTT
>TRBJ2-7|16|once|TRBD2|TRBV5-4
CASSLGGASGSYEQYF
TGTGCCAGCAGCTTGGGAGGTGCTAGCGGGAGCTACGAGCAGTACTTC
>TRBJ2-3|15|NA|NA|TRBV7-8
CASKRGGLFTDTQYF
TGTGCCAGCAAAAGGGGGGGACTGTTCACAGATACGCAGTATTTT
>TRBJ1-4|14|once|NA|TRBV6-5
CASRIRGRSEKLFF
TGTGCCAGCAGGATCCGGGGGCGTAGTGAAAAACTGTTTTTT
>TRBJ2-1|14|NA|NA|TRBV11-2
CASSLDPTWDEQFF
TGTGCCAGCAGCTTAGACCCGACATGGGATGAGCAGTTCTTC
>TRBJ1-1|14|NA|NA|TRBV7-9
CASSFAQGGTEAFF
TGTGCCAGCAGCTTCGCCCAGGGCGGGACTGAAGCTTTCTTT
>TRBJ2-7|16|NA|NA|TRBV10-3
CAISESFWGSSYEQYF
TGTGCCATCAGTGAGTCGTTTTGGGGGAGCTCCTACGAGCAGTACTTC
>TRBJ2-7|18|NA|NA|TRBV2
CASSEAPPLAEDNYEQYF
TGTGCCAGCAGTGAAGCCCCTCCCTTAGCGGAAGATAACTACGAGCAGTACTTC
>TRBJ1-1|14|NA|TRBD1|TRBV5-1
CASSLVDRGTEAFF
TGCGCCAGCAGCTTAGTCGACAGGGGCACTGAAGCTTTCTTT
>TRBJ2-5|13|NA|NA|TRBV5-4
CASSLQIGETQYF
TGTGCCAGCAGCTTACAGATCGGGGAGACCCAGTACTTC
>TRBJ2-7|14|NA|TRBD1|TRBV6-5
CASSPGQGAFEQYF
TGTGCCAGCAGCCCGGGACAGGGGGCGTTTGAGCAGTACTTC
>TRBJ2-7|14|NA|NA|TRBV5-1
CASSLGDVSYEQYF
TGCGCCAGCAGCTTGGGGGACGTCTCCTACGAGCAGTACTTC
>TRBJ2-7|11|NA|NA|TRBV29-1
CSVALSYEQYF
TGCAGCGTTGCCCTTTCCTACGAGCAGTACTTC
>TRBJ2-1|16|NA|NA|TRBV27
CASSLLPGTAYNEQFF
TGTGCCAGCAGTTTACTCCCCGGGACTGCCTACAATGAGCAGTTCTTC